What follows are 29 T cell receptor beta chains derived from one specimen sequenced in a study of T cells expressing NK-cell markers. After re-calling the 5' RACE reads, TCRdb lists one entry per CDR3 protein, DNA absent. The sample has under 500,000 distinct CDR3 sequences. The sequenced material came from blood T cells: a sorted CD56 or NKG2C T cell subset, CD4+ or CD8+ T cells, or bulk PBMC T cells (not recorded which). Every receptor here comes from a woman aged 18-69 years in good health.

The chain recombines TRBV7-3 with TRBJ2-1. Germline CDR1 SGHTA, CDR2 FQGTGA. CDR3 length: 14 amino acids. This CDR3 reads CASSNKASYNEQFF.

The J gene is TRBJ2-3, the V gene TRBV28; TCRdb picks TRBD1, but there is no DNA to check that call. Germline CDR1 is MDHEN and CDR2 is SYDVKM. This CDR3 is 16 amino acids long. The CDR3 protein is CASSLYWDRVGDTQYF.

This sequence joins TRBV6-2 or TRBV6-3 and TRBJ2-1; TCRdb returns TRBD2, unconfirmable since there is no DNA. Germline V CDR1 and CDR2: MNHEY, SVGEGT. The CDR3 is 15 amino acids. CDR3: CASRKRTSGKNEQFF.

This chain uses TRBV27 with TRBJ2-3; lacking DNA, the TRBD2 call made by TCRdb goes unchecked. The CDR3 covers 15 residues. Germline V gene data show CDR1 as MNHEY and CDR2 as SMNVEV (reference sequence). The CDR3 region is CATNPLAGGSYTQYF.

The chain uses TRBV12-3 or TRBV12-4 and TRBJ2-5; TCRdb's assignment of TRBD1 cannot be checked, as there is no DNA. CDR3 size: 14 residues. This CDR3 reads CASSLAGGKETQYF.

The J gene is TRBJ2-7, the V gene TRBV7-2; TCRdb proposes TRBD1, but this gene call is untestable without DNA. CDR3 length: 14 residues. Germline V lookup: CDR1 SGHTA, CDR2 FQGNSA. CDR3 sequence: CASSYASREDEQYF.

The chain uses TRBV9 and TRBJ2-3. Germline CDR1 is SGDLS and CDR2 is YYNGEE. The CDR3 spans 14 residues. CDR3 region: CASSVGLLTDTQYF.

The chain has TRBV5-4 and TRBJ2-1; TCRdb reports TRBD1, a call that lacks DNA to check it against. Germline CDR1 reads SGHNT; CDR2 reads YYREEE (reference sequence). This CDR3 contains 14 residues. CDR3 in amino acids: CASSFLLDPYEQFF. Full variable domain (missing parts from reference TRBV5-4 and TRBJ2-1): ETGVTQSPTHLIKTRGQQVTLRCSSQSGHNTVSWYQQALGQGPQFIFQYYREEENGRGNFPPRFSGLQFPNYSSELNVNALELDDSALYLCASSFLLDPYEQFFGPGTRLTVL.

The rearrangement links TRBV7-3 to TRBJ2-1; TCRdb designates TRBD1, a call that cannot be tested without DNA. The V gene's germline CDR1 is SGHTA and CDR2 FQGTGA. The CDR3 covers 16 residues. The CDR3 spells CASSLVATGGYNEQFF.

This chain links TRBV7-2 with TRBJ2-2; there is no DNA to check the TCRdb D call of TRBD1. Germline CDR1 is SGHTA and CDR2 is FQGNSA. The CDR3 is 14 residues long. This chain's CDR3 is CASSLPGGTGELFF.

The rearrangement joins TRBV9 to TRBJ2-1. The germline gives CDR1 SGDLS, CDR2 YYNGEE. There are 13 residues in the CDR3. This CDR3 is CASSVGAANEQFF. Drawing the rest from reference TRBV9 and TRBJ2-1, the complete variable domain is DSGVTQTPKHLITATGQRVTLRCSPRSGDLSVYWYQQSLDQGLQFLIQYYNGEERAKGNILERFSAQQFPDLHSELNLSSLELGDSALYFCASSVGAANEQFFGPGTRLTVL.

CDR3 loop: CATSPFSGGGNTIYF. The J gene is TRBJ1-3, the V gene TRBV15; the D gene TCRdb calls, TRBD1, cannot be checked with no DNA. This CDR3 comprises 15 residues. Germline CDR1 and CDR2: LNHNV and YYDKDF (reference sequence).

The chain combines TRBV12-3 or TRBV12-4 with TRBJ2-1; TCRdb designates TRBD2, a call that cannot be tested without DNA. CDR3 length equals 19 residues. CDR3 loop: CASSYPTSGSLSSYNEQFF.

V and J are TRBV6-1 and TRBJ1-5; TCRdb proposes TRBD1, but this gene call is untestable without DNA. Germline loops: CDR1 MNHNS, CDR2 SASEGT. This CDR3 has 15 amino acids. The CDR3 region is CASRPVGGTGQPQHF.

V and J are TRBV18 and TRBJ1-6; TCRdb returns TRBD1, unconfirmable since there is no DNA. The CDR3 sequence is 12 residues long. Germline V gene data show CDR1 as KGHSH and CDR2 as LQKENI. CDR3: CATSGPNSPLHF.

This chain connects TRBV7-9 to TRBJ1-4; the D call of TRBD1 rests on TCRdb alone, since no DNA is present to check it. CDR1 and CDR2 from the germline V gene are SEHNR and FQNEAQ (reference sequence). The CDR3 sequence is 15 residues long. CDR3 protein: CASSLPGQANEKLFF.

The rearrangement joins TRBV20-1 to TRBJ1-6; TCRdb proposes TRBD1, but this gene call is untestable without DNA. Germline assignment: CDR1 DFQATT and CDR2 SNEGSKA (reference sequence). The CDR3 has 13 amino acids. The CDR3 is CSAFRTGGSPLHF.

The V call is TRBV2, the J call TRBJ2-7; the TCRdb D gene call, TRBD2, has no DNA to confirm it. CDR1 is SNHLY and CDR2 is FYNNEI in the germline V gene. The CDR3 has 13 residues. The CDR3 here is CASRTSFNNEQYF.

This chain's CDR3 is CASRRDGSNQPQHF. The chain is built from TRBV6-1 and TRBJ1-5; TCRdb's assignment of TRBD1 cannot be checked, as there is no DNA. In germline, CDR1 is MNHNS, CDR2 SASEGT. The CDR3 spans 14 residues.

This chain uses TRBV7-2 with TRBJ2-7; no DNA is available, so the TRBD2 call from TCRdb remains unchecked. The CDR3 is 16 amino acids. From germline, CDR1 is SGHTA and CDR2 FQGNSA. The CDR3 loop reads CASSWVAGENSYEQYF.

This chain links TRBV7-3 with TRBJ2-1; the D call from TCRdb, TRBD1, cannot be confirmed without DNA. CDR3 length: 15 residues. CDR1 is SGHTA, CDR2 FQGTGA, per germline. CDR3 sequence reads: CASSFLMGPYNEQFF.

The chain is built from TRBV10-3 and TRBJ2-5; the D call of TRBD1 rests on TCRdb alone, since no DNA is present to check it. Germline V lookup: CDR1 ENHRY, CDR2 SYGVKD. There are 14 residues in the CDR3. The CDR3 loop reads CAISVPLSVETQYF.

This chain links TRBV29-1 with TRBJ1-1. The CDR3 has 15 amino acids. Germline assignment: CDR1 SQVTM and CDR2 ANQGSEA. The CDR3 here is CSVAQMLTRGNEAFF.

The chain is built from TRBV7-8 and TRBJ1-1; the TRBD1 assignment by TCRdb is unverifiable without DNA. This CDR3 has 16 residues. Germline values: CDR1 SGHVS, CDR2 FQNEAQ. CDR3 sequence reads: CASSLGAGKLNTEAFF.

This rearrangement joins TRBV28 to TRBJ2-5; TCRdb lists TRBD2, though no DNA is available to test this call. The length of the CDR3 is 14 residues. The germline CDR1 and CDR2 sequences are MDHEN and SYDVKM. CDR3: CASSLPLARETQYF.

The chain recombines TRBV5-4 with TRBJ1-4; TCRdb proposes TRBD1, but this gene call is untestable without DNA. The CDR3 spans 16 residues. Germline values: CDR1 SGHNT, CDR2 YYREEE (reference sequence). The CDR3 sequence is CASSSRGQGAYEKLFF.

The J gene is TRBJ1-5, the V gene TRBV5-6; TCRdb indicates TRBD1, and absent DNA this call remains unverified. Per the germline V gene, CDR1 is SGHDT and CDR2 is YYEEEE. This CDR3 has 15 residues. Here the CDR3 reads CASSSRQGRLGPQHF.

The genes are TRBV2 and TRBJ2-1; TCRdb's D call, TRBD2, is unchecked because there is no DNA. The CDR3 is made up of 15 amino acids. Germline CDR1 and CDR2: SNHLY and FYNNEI. The CDR3 region is CASRGSSGRANEQFF.

The rearrangement uses TRBV5-6 and TRBJ2-3; TCRdb proposes TRBD2, but this gene call is untestable without DNA. The CDR3 covers 15 residues. Germline V gene lookup returns CDR1 SGHDT and CDR2 YYEEEE. The CDR3 protein is CASSFAVGPPDTQYF.